This T cell receptor (beta chain) appears in the sequencing data of a study of blood T cell repertoires in COVID-19. Study-level background: From the United States, Italy and Spain came samples of acute and convalescent COVID-19. PBMCs, B-cell-depleted T cells, or T cells provided the cDNA or gDNA that made up the material.

The CDR3 totals 16 residues. V was cut by 0 bases and J by 4 bases, with 13 bases left in between. Germline CDR1 MNHEY, CDR2 SVGAGI. In its sample, this clone was seen once. Original handling: Nucleated cell number was recorded as an estimate derived from reference gene primer amplification. Generated by immunoSEQ multiplex PCR, the TCRdb table keeps only in-frame clones and is missing some. The DNA was the basis for D and trimming; V, J and clone size are from that table. The repertoire holds 150,000 to 200,000 clones, with less than 90% as singletons. The chain couples TRBV6-5 to TRBJ1-3; D perhaps matches TRBD1 (6 bases). The source is a man between 60 and 75 years old with acute or convalescent COVID-19. The sample comprised peripheral blood. The CDR3 nucleotides are TGTGCCAGCAGTTACTCCTGGACAGCCGCCGGAAACACCATATATTTT. Amino acids: CASSYSWTAAGNTIYF.